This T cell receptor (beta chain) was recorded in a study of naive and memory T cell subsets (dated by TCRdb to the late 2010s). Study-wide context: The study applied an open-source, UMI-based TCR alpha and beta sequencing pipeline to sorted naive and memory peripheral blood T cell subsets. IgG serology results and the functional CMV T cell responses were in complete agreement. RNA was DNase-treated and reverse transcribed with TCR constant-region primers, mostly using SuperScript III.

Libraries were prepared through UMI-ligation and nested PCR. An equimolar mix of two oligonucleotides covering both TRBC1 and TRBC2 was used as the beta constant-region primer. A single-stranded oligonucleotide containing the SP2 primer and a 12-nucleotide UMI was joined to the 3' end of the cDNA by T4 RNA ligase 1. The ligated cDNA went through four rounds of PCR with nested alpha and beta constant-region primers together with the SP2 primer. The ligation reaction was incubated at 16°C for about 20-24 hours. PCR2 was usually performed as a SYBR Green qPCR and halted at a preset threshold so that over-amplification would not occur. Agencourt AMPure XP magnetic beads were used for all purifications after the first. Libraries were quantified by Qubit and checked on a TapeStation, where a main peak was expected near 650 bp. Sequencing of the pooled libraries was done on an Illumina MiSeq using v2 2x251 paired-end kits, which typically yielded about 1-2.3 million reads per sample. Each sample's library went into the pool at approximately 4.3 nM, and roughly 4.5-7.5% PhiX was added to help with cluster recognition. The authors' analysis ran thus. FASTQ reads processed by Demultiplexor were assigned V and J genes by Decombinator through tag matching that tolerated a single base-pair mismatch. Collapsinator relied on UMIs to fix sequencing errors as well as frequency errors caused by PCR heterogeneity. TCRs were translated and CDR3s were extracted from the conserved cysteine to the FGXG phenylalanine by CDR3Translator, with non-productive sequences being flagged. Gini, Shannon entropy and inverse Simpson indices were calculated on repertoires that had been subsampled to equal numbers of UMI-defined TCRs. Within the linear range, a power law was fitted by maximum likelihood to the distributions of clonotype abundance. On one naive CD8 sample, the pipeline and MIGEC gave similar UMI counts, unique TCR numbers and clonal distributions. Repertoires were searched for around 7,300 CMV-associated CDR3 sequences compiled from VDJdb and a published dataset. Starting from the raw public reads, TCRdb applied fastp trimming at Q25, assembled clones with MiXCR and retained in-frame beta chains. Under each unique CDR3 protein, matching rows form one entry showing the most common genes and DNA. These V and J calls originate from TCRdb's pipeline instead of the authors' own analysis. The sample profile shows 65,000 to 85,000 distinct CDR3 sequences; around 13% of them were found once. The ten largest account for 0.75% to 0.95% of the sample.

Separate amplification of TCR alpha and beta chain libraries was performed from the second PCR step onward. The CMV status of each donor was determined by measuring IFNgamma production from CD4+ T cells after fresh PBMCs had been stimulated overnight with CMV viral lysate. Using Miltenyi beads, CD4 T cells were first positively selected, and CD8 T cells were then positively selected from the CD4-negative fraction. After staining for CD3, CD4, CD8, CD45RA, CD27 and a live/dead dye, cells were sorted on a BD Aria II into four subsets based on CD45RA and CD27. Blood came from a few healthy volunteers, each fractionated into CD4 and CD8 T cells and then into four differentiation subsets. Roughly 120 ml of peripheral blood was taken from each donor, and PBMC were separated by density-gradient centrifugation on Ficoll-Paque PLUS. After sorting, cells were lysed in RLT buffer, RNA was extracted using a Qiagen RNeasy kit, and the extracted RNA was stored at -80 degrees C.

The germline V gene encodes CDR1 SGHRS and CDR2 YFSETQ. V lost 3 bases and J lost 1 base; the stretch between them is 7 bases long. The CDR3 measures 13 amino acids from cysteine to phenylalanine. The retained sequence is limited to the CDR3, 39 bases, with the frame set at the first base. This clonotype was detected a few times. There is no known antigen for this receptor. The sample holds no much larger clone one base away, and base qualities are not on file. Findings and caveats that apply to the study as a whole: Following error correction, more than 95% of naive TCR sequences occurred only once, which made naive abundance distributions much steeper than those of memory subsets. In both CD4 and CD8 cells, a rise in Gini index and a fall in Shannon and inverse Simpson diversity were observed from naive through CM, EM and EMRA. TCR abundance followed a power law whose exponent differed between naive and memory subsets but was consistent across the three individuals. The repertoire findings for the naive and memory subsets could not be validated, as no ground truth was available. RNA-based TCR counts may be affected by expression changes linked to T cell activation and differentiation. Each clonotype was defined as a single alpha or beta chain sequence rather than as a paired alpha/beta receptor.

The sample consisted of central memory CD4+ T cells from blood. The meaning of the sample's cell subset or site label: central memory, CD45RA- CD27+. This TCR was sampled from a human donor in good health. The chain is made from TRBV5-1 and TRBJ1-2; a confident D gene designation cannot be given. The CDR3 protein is CASSYGINYGYTF. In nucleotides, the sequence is TGCGCCAGCAGCTACGGGATTAACTATGGCTACACCTTC. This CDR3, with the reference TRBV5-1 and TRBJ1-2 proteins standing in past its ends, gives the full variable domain KAGVTQTPRYLIKTRGQQVTLSCSPISGHRSVSWYQQTPGQGLQFLFEYFSETQRNKGNFPGRFSGRQFSNSRSEMNVSTLELGDSALYLCASSYGINYGYTFGSGTRLTVV.